This entry lists 28 T cell receptor beta chains sequenced from one sample in a study of T cells after posttransplantation cyclophosphamide. Clones were read by immunoSEQ multiplex PCR, and TCRdb kept only the in-frame ones, dropping some. The data show some 20,000 clones, roughly 97% seen once. Cells defined as naive were viable CD3+CD4+ or CD3+CD8+ and CCR7+CD45RA+CD45RO-CD95-CD27+CD28+. Sequencing was done on a sample of naive CD4+ T cells sorted from PBMCs. These receptors were obtained from a man in his fifties or sixties in good health, CMV-negative, and a related stem cell transplant donor.

The chain carries TRBV9 and TRBJ2-1, with D unclear. This CDR3 has 9 residues. Germline V CDR1 and CDR2: SGDLS, YYNGEE. V was shortened by 8 bases and J by 10 bases, with 7 bases between the two germline ends. The CDR3 nucleotides are TGTGCCAGGCTCAGGGAGCAGTTCTTC. Translating gives CARLREQFF.

The chain has TRBV10-1 and TRBJ1-5; D is ambiguous. The ends were cut back, 3 bases at V and 2 bases at J, with 17 bases in the middle. This CDR3 contains 17 residues. Germline V CDR1 and CDR2: WNHNN, SYGVQD (reference sequence). The CDR3 is CASSELPGQTGNQPQHF. CDR3 DNA: TGCGCCAGCAGTGAATTGCCAGGCCAGACCGGCAATCAGCCCCAGCATTTT.

A word on this clone: The junction does not match germline at one end; this may be a read error. The J gene is TRBJ2-1, the V gene TRBV7-7; 7 positions agree with TRBD2. Germline CDR1 and CDR2: SSHAT and FNYEAQ (reference sequence). The length of the CDR3 is 17 residues. The CDR3 spells CASSLGGGRATYNEQFF. The CDR3 DNA follows: TGTGCTAGCAGCTTAGGTGGGGGGAGGGCCACCTACAATGAGCAGTTCTTC.

This rearrangement joins TRBV19 to TRBJ1-5; D perhaps matches TRBD1 (6 bases). This CDR3 is built from 16 residues. Germline-derived CDR1 and CDR2 are LNHDA and SQIVND (reference sequence). Trimming pared 4 bases from V and 0 bases from J, leaving 13 bases between. CDR3 region: CASSKRTDPSNQPQHF. CDR3 coding DNA: TGTGCCAGTAGTAAGAGGACAGACCCTAGCAATCAGCCCCAGCATTTT. Based on the CDR3 plus reference TRBV19 and TRBJ1-5, the full variable domain is DGGITQSPKYLFRKEGQNVTLSCEQNLNHDAMYWYRQDPGQGLRLIYYSQIVNDFQKGDIAEGYSVSREKKESFPLTVTSAQKNPTAFYLCASSKRTDPSNQPQHFGDGTRLSIL.

The rearrangement joins TRBV9 to TRBJ2-5; 7 positions agree with TRBD2. The germline gives CDR1 SGDLS, CDR2 YYNGEE. The CDR3 has 15 amino acids. After removal of 1 base from V and 4 bases from J, the junction contained 7 bases not matched to a gene. Here the CDR3 reads CASSVQGRGGETQYF. The CDR3 nucleotides read TGTGCCAGCAGCGTACAAGGGAGGGGTGGAGAGACCCAGTACTTC.

V is TRBV4-3 and J is TRBJ2-6; weak D call: TRBD1 (5 bases). With 0 bases removed from V and 0 bases from J, the gap between germline ends came to 15 bases. The CDR3 consists of 19 residues. Germline V CDR1 and CDR2: LGHNA, YSLEER. The CDR3 sequence is CASSQDRQGTYSGANVLTF. CDR3 bases: TGCGCCAGCAGCCAAGATAGGCAGGGAACCTACTCTGGGGCCAACGTCCTGACTTTC.

The chain couples TRBV2 to TRBJ2-5, with 13 bases fitting TRBD2. The CDR3 is made up of 14 amino acids. With V trimmed by 6 bases and J by 4 bases, 2 bases remained unmatched. The germline gives CDR1 SNHLY, CDR2 FYNNEI. This chain's CDR3 is CASSRTSGGETQYF. The CDR3 nucleotides read TGTGCCAGCAGCCGGACTAGCGGGGGAGAGACCCAGTACTTC.

The chain joins TRBV7-9 to TRBJ1-4; D might be TRBD1 (6 bases). V lost 4 bases and J 8 bases, leaving 11 bases between the germline ends. Germline values: CDR1 SEHNR, CDR2 FQNEAQ (reference sequence). This CDR3 is 13 amino acids long. CDR3 bases: TGTGCCAGCAGCTCTGGGGGCTGGGAAAAACTGTTTTTT. It is translated as CASSSGGWEKLFF.

This clone appeared once. DNA for the CDR3: TGCGCCAGCAGCTGGGACAGGGTGAACACCGGGGAGCTGTTTTTT. It yields the protein CASSWDRVNTGELFF. The V and J genes are TRBV5-1 and TRBJ2-2, with 9 bases identical to TRBD1. Germline CDR1 and CDR2: SGHRS and YFSETQ. V shed 3 bases, J shed 1 base, and the junction held 1 base outside the gene matches. The CDR3 sequence is 15 residues long.

This chain connects TRBV6-6 to TRBJ1-5, with TRBD1 identical over 7 bases. Trimming at V came to 11 bases and at J to 0 bases, leaving 4 bases not matched to a gene. Germline assignment: CDR1 MNHNY and CDR2 SVGAGI (reference sequence). This CDR3 is 13 amino acids long. CDR3 protein: CAGTGDSNQPQHF. The CDR3 nucleotides read TGTGCCGGAACAGGGGATAGCAATCAGCCCCAGCATTTT.

The chain is built from TRBV6-5 and TRBJ1-5, with D uncertain. Germline V gene data show CDR1 as MNHEY and CDR2 as SVGAGI. CDR3 length: 15 residues. Trimming pared 6 bases from V and 5 bases from J, leaving 17 bases between. This CDR3 is CASRTGPPGDQPQHF. CDR3 sequence (DNA): TGTGCCAGCAGGACGGGTCCCCCCGGAGATCAGCCCCAGCATTTT.

The chain is built from TRBV6-6 and TRBJ1-5; D perhaps matches TRBD1 (6 bases). The V end was cut by 7 bases, the J end by 7 bases, with 14 bases between. The CDR3 totals 13 residues. Germline assignment: CDR1 MNHNY and CDR2 SVGAGI (reference sequence). This CDR3 reads CASTQGTRQPQHF. CDR3 coding DNA: TGTGCCAGCACACAGGGAACGAGACAGCCCCAGCATTTT.

The chain employs TRBV5-6 and TRBJ1-2; D is unresolved. Trimming took off 0 bases at V and 3 bases at J, with 6 bases between the two ends. CDR1 and CDR2 from the germline V gene are SGHDT and YYEEEE. This CDR3 contains 13 residues. In DNA, the CDR3 is TGTGCCAGCAGCTTGGGAGGAGACTATGGCTACACCTTC. This encodes CASSLGGDYGYTF.

This chain connects TRBV7-9 to TRBJ2-3; TRBD2 matches at 10 bases. CDR1 and CDR2 (germline): SEHNR, FQNEAQ (reference sequence). Trimming took 1 base from V and 4 from J; bases not matched to a gene: 2. CDR3 length equals 15 residues. The CDR3 loop reads CASSLGLAGPDTQYF. As DNA, the CDR3 is TGTGCCAGCAGCTTAGGACTAGCGGGCCCAGATACGCAGTATTTT.

The chain combines TRBV5-4 with TRBJ1-2; D gene ambiguous. The CDR3 contains 15 residues. Per germline, CDR1 SGHNT and CDR2 YYREEE (reference sequence). V was cut by 6 bases and J by 0 bases, with 15 bases left in between. The CDR3 region is CASTIIPTTNYGYTF. The DNA of the CDR3 is TGTGCCAGCACCATTATACCCACTACTAACTATGGCTACACCTTC.

This clone was counted once. The rearrangement joins TRBV7-2 to TRBJ2-5, with D perhaps matching TRBD1 (7 bases). The CDR3 has 14 amino acids. With 5 bases removed from V and 1 base from J, the gap between germline ends came to 11 bases. Germline loops: CDR1 SGHTA, CDR2 FQGNSA. CDR3 DNA sequence: TGTGCCAGCAGCCGGGGGACAGCCCAAGAGACCCAGTACTTC. Translation: CASSRGTAQETQYF.

The chain carries TRBV13 and TRBJ2-7; 9 nucleotides match TRBD1. CDR3 size: 14 residues. J gave up 3 bases and V 8 bases, and 8 bases lay outside the gene matches. Germline-derived CDR1 and CDR2 are PRHDT and FYEKMQ (reference sequence). This CDR3 reads CASGQGKMGYEQYF. The DNA of the CDR3 is TGTGCCAGCGGACAGGGGAAGATGGGCTACGAGCAGTACTTC.

The chain has TRBV5-1 and TRBJ2-4, with D possibly matching TRBD1 (6 bases). Germline V CDR1 and CDR2: SGHRS, YFSETQ. V was shortened by 0 bases and J by 9 bases, with 13 bases between the two germline ends. The CDR3 loop spans 14 amino acids. The CDR3 protein is CASSLEQGLGIQYF. The DNA of the CDR3 is TGCGCCAGCAGCTTGGAGCAGGGGTTGGGCATTCAGTACTTC.

The rearrangement joins TRBV6-1 to TRBJ1-3; 9 bases match TRBD1. V dropped 7 bases and J dropped 0; count of bases not matched to a gene: 1. CDR3 length equals 14 residues. Germline CDR1 reads MNHNS; CDR2 reads SASEGT. The CDR3 sequence is CASKTGGSGNTIYF. CDR3 DNA: TGTGCCAGCAAGACAGGGGGCTCTGGAAACACCATATATTTT.

The chain employs TRBV7-9 and TRBJ1-6, with 10 bases aligning to TRBD1. The CDR3 runs to 14 residues. V shed 5 bases and J 10 bases; nucleotides not matched to a gene: 5. CDR1 is SEHNR and CDR2 is FQNEAQ in the germline V gene (reference sequence). This CDR3 reads CASSPGQGGSPLHF. For the CDR3, the DNA is TGTGCCAGCAGCCCCGGACAGGGGGGCTCACCCCTCCACTTT.

V usage is TRBV7-9 and J usage is TRBJ1-1, with unresolved D. The CDR3 totals 13 residues. Germline loops: CDR1 SEHNR, CDR2 FQNEAQ (reference sequence). V lost 5 bases, J lost 2 bases, and 9 bases lay in between. The CDR3 protein is CASSQQINTEAFF. CDR3 coding DNA: TGTGCCAGCAGCCAACAGATAAACACTGAAGCTTTCTTT.

V and J are TRBV11-2 and TRBJ2-2, with TRBD1 identical over 9 bases. This CDR3 spans 16 amino acids. The V and J ends lost 6 bases and 1 base, in that order; junction bases with no gene match: 6. CDR1 and CDR2 from the germline V gene are SGHAT and FQNNGV. The CDR3 here is CASRTHRGLNTGELFF. In DNA, the CDR3 is TGTGCCAGCAGGACGCACAGGGGGCTGAACACCGGGGAGCTGTTTTTT.

As DNA, the CDR3 is TGCGCCAGCAGCTTAGGAGCGGGTATCACCTACGAGCAGTACTTC. It is translated as CASSLGAGITYEQYF. V usage is TRBV5-1 and J usage is TRBJ2-7; a possible D gene is TRBD2 (6 bases). Trimming stripped 2 bases from V and 2 bases from J, with 14 bases between. Looked up from germline, CDR1 is SGHRS and CDR2 is YFSETQ. This CDR3 comprises 15 residues.

The chain recombines TRBV6-1 with TRBJ1-2, with D tentatively TRBD1 (5 bases). Trimming took 1 base from V and 4 from J, leaving 10 bases between them. Germline CDR1 reads MNHNS; CDR2 reads SASEGT. The CDR3 extends over 14 amino acids. CDR3 nucleotides: TGTGCCAGCAGTGAAGGGGGGGGGATCTATGGCTACACCTTC. It yields the protein CASSEGGGIYGYTF.

V gene TRBV18 combines with J gene TRBJ1-2; 7 positions agree with TRBD1. The CDR3 has 13 residues. Trimming at V came to 5 bases and at J to 4 bases, leaving 4 bases not matched to a gene. CDR1 KGHSH and CDR2 LQKENI come from the germline V gene. The CDR3 sequence: CASSEGQRYGYTF. DNA for the CDR3: TGTGCCAGCTCAGAGGGACAGCGCTATGGCTACACCTTC.

This chain uses TRBV5-1 with TRBJ2-2; D remains unclear. This CDR3 is built from 15 residues. CDR1 and CDR2 (germline): SGHRS, YFSETQ. V shed 0 bases and J shed 0 bases, with 6 bases lying between them. CDR3 DNA sequence: TGCGCCAGCAGCTTGGTTGCGGCGAACACCGGGGAGCTGTTTTTT. As protein: CASSLVAANTGELFF.

This clone was found once. This rearrangement joins TRBV25-1 to TRBJ2-1; D perhaps matches TRBD1 (6 bases). The germline V gene encodes CDR1 MGHDK and CDR2 SYGVNS. The CDR3 sequence is 18 residues long. Between the trimmed V and J ends, which lost 1 base and 4 bases, there was a span of 20 bases. CDR3: CASSEFYRAHKIYNEQFF. As DNA, the CDR3 is TGTGCCAGCAGTGAATTTTACAGGGCCCACAAAATATACAATGAGCAGTTCTTC.

The chain carries TRBV21-1 and TRBJ2-7; the table assigns TRBD1, which was not confirmed against the DNA. TRBV21-1 is classified as a pseudogene. This CDR3 region has 15 residues. Here the CDR3 reads CASSPEGLGAYEQYF. Written as DNA, the CDR3 is TGTGCCAGCAGCCCCGAAGGGTTAGGGGCCTACGAGCAGTACTTC.